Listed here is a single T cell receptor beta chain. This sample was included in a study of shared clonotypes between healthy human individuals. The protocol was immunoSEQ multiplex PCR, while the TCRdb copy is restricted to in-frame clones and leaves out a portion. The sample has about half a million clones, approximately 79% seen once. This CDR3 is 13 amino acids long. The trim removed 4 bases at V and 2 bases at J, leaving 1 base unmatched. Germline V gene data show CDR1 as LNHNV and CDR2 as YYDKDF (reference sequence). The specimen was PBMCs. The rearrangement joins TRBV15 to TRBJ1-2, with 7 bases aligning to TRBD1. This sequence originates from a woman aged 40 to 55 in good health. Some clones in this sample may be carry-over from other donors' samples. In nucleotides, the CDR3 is TGTGCCACCAGCACGGACAGGAACTATGGCTACACCTTC. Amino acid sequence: CATSTDRNYGYTF.